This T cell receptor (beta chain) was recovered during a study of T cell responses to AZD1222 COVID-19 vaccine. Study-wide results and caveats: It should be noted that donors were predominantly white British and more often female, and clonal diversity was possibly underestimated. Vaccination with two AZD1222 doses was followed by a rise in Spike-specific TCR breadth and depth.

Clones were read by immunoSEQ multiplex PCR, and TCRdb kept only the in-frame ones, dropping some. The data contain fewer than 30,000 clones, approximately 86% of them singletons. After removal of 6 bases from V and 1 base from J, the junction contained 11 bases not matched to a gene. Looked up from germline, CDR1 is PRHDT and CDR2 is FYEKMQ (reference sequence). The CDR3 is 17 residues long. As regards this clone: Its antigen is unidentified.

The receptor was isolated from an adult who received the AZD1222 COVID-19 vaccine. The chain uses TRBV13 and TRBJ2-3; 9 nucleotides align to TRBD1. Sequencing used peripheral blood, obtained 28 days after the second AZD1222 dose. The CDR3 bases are TGTGCCAGCAGTTTAAACGTCTACAGGGGGCGCACAGATACGCAGTATTTT. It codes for CASSLNVYRGRTDTQYF.